The rows below give T cell receptor beta chains drawn from one sample of a study of T cell responses to AZD1222 COVID-19 vaccine. The data were produced by immunoSEQ multiplex PCR, yet TCRdb's version contains in-frame clones alone and is incomplete. This table holds approximately 120,000 clones, about 88% found once. This sample comprised peripheral blood, obtained 28 days after the second AZD1222 dose. Receptors originate from an adult who received the AZD1222 COVID-19 vaccine. The CDR3 runs from the conserved cysteine through the conserved F or W. The D gene is left open where the match is weak. Size is stated for part of the rows, as once, few or many counts, or as a class when the clone is expanded.

j_call v_call clone_size d_call cdr3_aa cdr3_nt
TRBJ1-4 TRBV4-3 NA TRBD1 CASSQGQGGEKLFF TGCGCCAGCAGCCAAGGCCAAGGGGGCGAAAAACTGTTTTTT
TRBJ2-3 TRBV18 NA TRBD2 CASSPGSGAGGDTQYF TGTGCCAGCTCCCCCGGAAGCGGGGCCGGGGGAGATACGCAGTATTTT
TRBJ2-1 TRBV30 once NA CAWSATSNEQFF TGTGCCTGGAGTGCGACTAGCAATGAGCAGTTCTTC
TRBJ1-2 TRBV6-5 NA NA CASTGGALNYGYTF TGTGCCAGCACCGGAGGGGCCCTTAACTATGGCTACACCTTC
TRBJ1-5 TRBV9 once NA CASSVGTGRNQPQHF TGTGCCAGCAGCGTAGGAACAGGGCGGAATCAGCCCCAGCATTTT
TRBJ1-1 TRBV4-1 few NA CASSQDASWGTEAFF TGCGCCAGCAGCCAAGATGCCTCCTGGGGTACTGAAGCTTTCTTT
TRBJ1-1 TRBV19 NA TRBD1 CASSSLMGDRGVKRTEAFF TGTGCCAGTAGTAGCTTGATGGGGGACAGGGGGGTTAAAAGGACTGAAGCTTTCTTT
TRBJ1-2 TRBV5-1 NA NA CASSSGTGNYGYTF TGCGCCAGCAGCTCTGGGACGGGAAACTATGGCTACACCTTC
TRBJ2-5 TRBV7-9 NA NA CASSFRLWGETQYF TGTGCCAGCAGCTTTAGACTGTGGGGAGAGACCCAGTACTTC
TRBJ2-7 TRBV5-1 few NA CASSLRGGGTTNYEQYF TGCGCCAGCAGCTTGAGGGGTGGAGGGACCACTAACTACGAGCAGTACTTC
TRBJ1-1 TRBV4-1 NA NA CASSLDSYTEAFF TGCGCCAGCAGCTTGGACAGTTACACTGAAGCTTTCTTT
TRBJ1-2 TRBV19 NA TRBD1 CASSTGDRVGYGYTF TGTGCCAGTAGTACGGGGGACAGGGTGGGCTATGGCTACACCTTC
TRBJ1-5 TRBV19 NA NA CASSFRSHSNQPQHF TGTGCCAGTAGCTTCAGGAGTCATAGCAATCAGCCCCAGCATTTT
TRBJ1-2 TRBV10-3 NA TRBD1 CAISPQGATSNYGYTF TGTGCCATCAGCCCCCAGGGGGCCACTTCTAACTATGGCTACACCTTC
TRBJ1-6 TRBV4-1 NA NA CASSQGVSPLHF TGCGCCAGCAGCCAAGGGGTTTCACCCCTCCACTTT
TRBJ1-1 TRBV11-1 NA TRBD1 CASSSHRGETEAFF TGTGCCAGCAGCTCTCACAGGGGTGAAACTGAAGCTTTCTTT
TRBJ2-7 TRBV19 once TRBD2 CASSMGLAGSYEQYF TGTGCCAGTAGTATGGGACTAGCGGGTTCCTACGAGCAGTACTTC
TRBJ1-2 TRBV4-3 NA NA CASSQDRANYGYTF TGCGCCAGCAGCCAAGACAGGGCGAACTATGGCTACACCTTC
TRBJ2-1 TRBV6-2/TRBV6-3 NA NA CASSPWVYNEQFF TGTGCCAGCAGCCCCTGGGTATACAATGAGCAGTTCTTC
TRBJ2-3 TRBV5-1 NA TRBD2 CASSLVTSGFTDTQYF TGCGCCAGCAGCTTGGTGACTAGCGGGTTCACAGATACGCAGTATTTT
TRBJ1-2 TRBV7-8 NA TRBD1 CASSLGQAGVGYGYTF TGTGCCAGCAGCTTGGGACAGGCGGGCGTCGGCTATGGCTACACCTTC
TRBJ2-2 TRBV10-3 once TRBD1 CACLRVRDRGDTGELFF TGTGCCTGCCTCAGAGTCCGAGACAGGGGCGACACCGGGGAGCTGTTTTTT
TRBJ1-3 TRBV30 once NA CAWSASSGNTIYF TGTGCCTGGAGTGCGAGCTCTGGAAACACCATATATTTT
TRBJ1-1 TRBV7-3 NA NA CASSLTTNNGDTEAFF TGTGCCAGCAGCTTAACTACGAATAATGGAGACACTGAAGCTTTCTTT
TRBJ1-2 TRBV29-1 NA TRBD1 CSVESGTGQLGGYTF TGCAGCGTTGAATCCGGGACAGGGCAATTAGGAGGCTACACCTTC
TRBJ2-7 TRBV6-5 NA NA CASRGTLSSYEQYF TGTGCCAGCAGGGGGACTCTTAGCTCCTACGAGCAGTACTTC
TRBJ1-1 TRBV19 NA NA CASSIYEGNTEAFF TGTGCCAGTAGTATCTACGAGGGGAACACTGAAGCTTTCTTT
TRBJ1-4 TRBV2 NA TRBD1 CASSGGQGYEKLFF TGTGCCAGCAGTGGGGGACAGGGTTATGAAAAACTGTTTTTT
TRBJ2-4 TRBV5-1 NA TRBD1 CASSPPGQGARNIQYF TGCGCCAGCAGTCCTCCGGGACAGGGGGCACGGAACATTCAGTACTTC
TRBJ1-6 TRBV30 NA NA CAGGGVGSPLHF TGTGCCGGAGGGGGGGTTGGTTCACCCCTCCACTTT
TRBJ2-3 TRBV5-1 NA TRBD2 CASSLLAGGEDTQYF TGCGCCAGCAGCCTGTTAGCGGGGGGAGAAGATACGCAGTATTTT
TRBJ2-7 TRBV18 NA TRBD2 CASSPIAGGSLGEQYF TGTGCCAGCTCACCAATAGCGGGGGGGAGTCTCGGCGAGCAGTACTTC
TRBJ1-5 TRBV6-5 NA NA CASSNGGIQPQHF TGTGCCAGCAGCAACGGGGGGATTCAGCCCCAGCATTTT
TRBJ1-2 TRBV6-5 NA NA CASTYEGVYGYTF TGTGCCAGCACGTACGAGGGAGTCTATGGCTACACCTTC
TRBJ1-4 TRBV5-5 NA NA CASSLLVGRPEKLFF TGTGCCAGCAGCTTGTTGGTGGGCCGACCAGAAAAACTGTTTTTT
TRBJ2-1 TRBV11-2 few NA CASSLASFNEQFF TGTGCCAGCAGCCTCGCTAGCTTCAATGAGCAGTTCTTC
TRBJ1-2 TRBV29-1 NA TRBD1 CSVEEQGSRGYYGYTF TGCAGCGTTGAAGAGCAGGGGAGCAGGGGGTACTATGGCTACACCTTC
TRBJ2-3 TRBV19 once NA CASSIWTASTDTQYF TGTGCCAGTAGTATATGGACAGCTAGCACAGATACGCAGTATTTT